Below are 23 T cell receptor beta chains sequenced from a single sample in a study of T cell changes during pregnancy in multiple sclerosis. Assay: immunoSEQ multiplex PCR; the TCRdb copy retains only in-frame clones and omits some. Among 43,000 or so clones, 80% to 95% were seen once, and the ten largest hold around 2%. The sample consisted of peripheral blood, taken in the third trimester of pregnancy. These receptors originate from a female donor with multiple sclerosis, enrolled in a pregnancy study.

The chain carries TRBV9 and TRBJ2-1, with 7 bases matching TRBD2. V was clipped by 4 bases and J by 7 bases; unmatched bases: 11. In germline, CDR1 is SGDLS, CDR2 YYNGEE. CDR3 length: 15 residues. CDR3 nucleotide sequence: TGTGCCAGCAGCTTCCTCAGCGGGAAGAGGAATGAGCAGTTCTTC. Its translation is CASSFLSGKRNEQFF.

The CDR3 bases are TGTGCCAGTTCCCTGGCAGGGGGGCTCGGACCTCCGGGCGAGCAGTACTTC. Translation: CASSLAGGLGPPGEQYF. The rearrangement uses TRBV27 and TRBJ2-7; TRBD1 might be the D (7 bases). V was pared by 9 bases and J by 6 bases, with 30 bases between. CDR1 and CDR2 from the germline V gene are MNHEY and SMNVEV (reference sequence). CDR3 length: 17 amino acids.

The chain links TRBV28 to TRBJ2-1; 16 nucleotides match TRBD2. V lost 4 bases to trimming and J lost 1 base; unmatched junction nucleotides: 4. Germline V gene lookup returns CDR1 MDHEN and CDR2 SYDVKM. This CDR3 is 18 amino acids long. The DNA for the CDR3 is TGTGCCAGCAGTTGGGGACTAGCGGGAGGGAGATCCTACAATGAGCAGTTCTTC. Protein: CASSWGLAGGRSYNEQFF.

Only one count was recorded for this clone. The rearrangement links TRBV7-2 to TRBJ1-1; perhaps TRBD1 as D (6 bases). V shed 5 bases and J shed 11 bases, with 21 bases lying between them. Germline CDR1 and CDR2: SGHTA and FQGNSA. The CDR3 loop spans 14 amino acids. The CDR3 reads CASSPQPGTPGAFF. CDR3 in DNA: TGTGCCAGCAGCCCACAGCCCGGGACACCCGGGGCTTTCTTT. The full variable domain, its missing parts supplied by reference TRBV7-2 and TRBJ1-1, is GAGVSQSPSNKVTEKGKDVELRCDPISGHTALYWYRQSLGQGLEFLIYFQGNSAPDKSGLPSDRFSAERTGGSVSTLTIQRTQQEDSAVYLCASSPQPGTPGAFFGQGTRLTVV.

The chain combines TRBV29-1 with TRBJ2-7, with 10 positions matching TRBD1. The CDR3 consists of 15 residues. Germline CDR1 reads SQVTM; CDR2 reads ANQGSEA. V trimming: 7 bases; J trimming: 0 bases; junction bases outside the gene matches: 9. The CDR3 nucleotides are TGCAGCGCCAGATGGGACAGGGGCGGCTCCTACGAGCAGTACTTC. Protein: CSARWDRGGSYEQYF.

The chain carries TRBV18 and TRBJ2-7; 9 bases match TRBD1. There are 14 residues in the CDR3. The trim removed 2 bases at V and 5 bases at J, leaving 4 bases unmatched. Germline CDR1 KGHSH, CDR2 LQKENI. The CDR3 DNA follows: TGTGCCAGCTCACCAAGGGACAGGGTAGACGAGCAGTACTTC. Protein product: CASSPRDRVDEQYF.

The gene calls are TRBV19 and TRBJ2-7; 8 nucleotides align to TRBD1. Trimming took 3 bases from V and 1 from J; bases not matched to a gene: 2. The CDR3 spans 14 residues. The V gene's germline CDR1 is LNHDA and CDR2 SQIVND (reference sequence). The CDR3, as DNA: TGTGCCAGTAGTATGGGGACAGGATCCTACGAGCAGTACTTC. It specifies CASSMGTGSYEQYF.

The V call is TRBV29-1, the J call TRBJ1-2; 10 bases map to TRBD1. V gave up 6 bases and J gave up 7 bases; unmatched junction bases: 5. Germline V lookup: CDR1 SQVTM, CDR2 ANQGSEA. The CDR3 is 12 amino acids. Here the CDR3 DNA reads TGCAGCGTCATGGGGGACAGGGGTGGCTACACCTTC. Protein product: CSVMGDRGGYTF.

The chain recombines TRBV2 with TRBJ2-1; 8 bases match TRBD2. This CDR3 comprises 15 residues. The junction had 5 bases not matched to a gene; V was cut back by 6 bases and J by 1 base. Germline assignment: CDR1 SNHLY and CDR2 FYNNEI. The CDR3 loop is CASSKTSVSYNEQFF. The CDR3 DNA reads as TGTGCCAGCAGCAAGACTAGCGTTTCCTACAATGAGCAGTTCTTC.

The chain recombines TRBV27 with TRBJ1-3; D is uncertain. The CDR3 covers 15 residues. Germline V gives CDR1 MNHEY, CDR2 SMNVEV (reference sequence). Trimming pared 2 bases from V and 2 bases from J, leaving 10 bases between. CDR3 amino acids: CASSLGPYAGNTIYF. The CDR3 coding sequence is TGTGCCAGCAGTTTAGGGCCGTACGCTGGAAACACCATATATTTT.

The chain uses TRBV7-2 and TRBJ1-3; 8 bases fit TRBD1. Germline V CDR1 and CDR2: SGHTA, FQGNSA. This CDR3 has 17 amino acids. V gave up 5 bases and J gave up 0 bases; unmatched junction bases: 9. The CDR3: CASSPPWTGISGNTIYF. CDR3 sequence (DNA): TGTGCCAGCAGCCCACCGTGGACAGGGATCTCTGGAAACACCATATATTTT.

This chain connects TRBV7-8 to TRBJ2-5; D perhaps matches TRBD1 (6 bases). Deletions cut 3 bases from V and 5 bases from J, with 10 bases between. From germline, CDR1 is SGHVS and CDR2 FQNEAQ. The CDR3 runs to 13 residues. The CDR3 DNA sequence: TGTGCCAGCAGCTTCGGACAGCAGGAGACCCAGTACTTC. Its translation: CASSFGQQETQYF.

CDR3 residues: CASSDSENTGELFF. DNA of the CDR3: TGTGCCAGCAGCGATAGCGAGAACACCGGGGAGCTGTTTTTT. The genes are TRBV9 and TRBJ2-2, with D tentatively TRBD2 (5 bases). The CDR3 runs 14 residues. V lost 3 bases and J 1 base, leaving 7 bases between the germline ends. CDR1 and CDR2 from the germline V gene are SGDLS and YYNGEE.

The V and J genes are TRBV5-1 and TRBJ1-3; 7 nucleotides match TRBD1. The germline V gene encodes CDR1 SGHRS and CDR2 YFSETQ. J gave up 2 bases and V 5 bases, and 4 bases lay outside the gene matches. The CDR3 sequence is 14 residues long. This chain's CDR3 is CASRSTGAGNTIYF. CDR3 nucleotides: TGCGCCAGCAGGAGCACAGGGGCTGGAAACACCATATATTTT. Variable domain in full (rest from reference TRBV5-1 and TRBJ1-3): KAGVTQTPRYLIKTRGQQVTLSCSPISGHRSVSWYQQTPGQGLQFLFEYFSETQRNKGNFPGRFSGRQFSNSRSEMNVSTLELGDSALYLCASRSTGAGNTIYFGEGSWLTVV.

The V gene is TRBV4-3, the J gene TRBJ1-2; 8 nucleotides line up with TRBD1. CDR1 is LGHNA and CDR2 is YSLEER in the germline V gene. This CDR3 is built from 15 residues. The V and J ends lost 4 bases and 0 bases, in that order; junction bases with no gene match: 4. CDR3 nucleotide sequence: TGCGCCAGCAGCCTAAGGGACAGGCCTAACTATGGCTACACCTTC. Translation gives CASSLRDRPNYGYTF.

The chain couples TRBV11-1 to TRBJ2-1; TRBD1 aligns across 10 bases. Germline assignment: CDR1 SGHAT and CDR2 FQDESV (reference sequence). Germline trimming cut 5 bases from V and 1 base from J; bases unmatched to any gene: 8. The CDR3 extends over 17 amino acids. CDR3 DNA sequence: TGTGCCAGCAGCCCTAAGGGACAGGGGAGATCCTACAATGAGCAGTTCTTC. This sequence encodes CASSPKGQGRSYNEQFF.

V and J are TRBV10-3 and TRBJ2-3, with TRBD2 identical over 11 bases. CDR3 length: 16 amino acids. V was clipped by 6 bases and J by 2 bases; unmatched bases: 7. Germline CDR1 reads ENHRY; CDR2 reads SYGVKD. Here the CDR3 DNA reads TGTGCCATCAGCCCCCGACTAGCGGGAATCACAGATACGCAGTATTTT. Its translation is CAISPRLAGITDTQYF.

The chain is built from TRBV5-1 and TRBJ2-3; 9 bases line up with TRBD2. Germline CDR1 and CDR2: SGHRS and YFSETQ. The CDR3 extends over 15 amino acids. V gave up 4 bases and J gave up 3 bases; unmatched junction bases: 6. In DNA form, the CDR3 reads TGCGCCAGCAGCCCTAGCGGGAAACGTACAGATACGCAGTATTTT. It is translated as CASSPSGKRTDTQYF.

This chain links TRBV5-1 with TRBJ1-2; D might be TRBD1 (6 bases). CDR3 length: 15 amino acids. The germline gives CDR1 SGHRS, CDR2 YFSETQ. The V end was cut by 0 bases, the J end by 2 bases, with 11 bases between. CDR3 in DNA: TGCGCCAGCAGCTTGGGGACAGAGGTAAACTATGGCTACACCTTC. Protein product: CASSLGTEVNYGYTF.

The chain combines TRBV7-8 with TRBJ2-7, with 7 bases lining up with TRBD1. The CDR3 consists of 14 residues. After removal of 6 bases from V and 3 bases from J, the junction contained 8 bases not matched to a gene. Germline V lookup: CDR1 SGHVS, CDR2 FQNEAQ. CDR3 residues: CASSPTGTFYEQYF. CDR3 coding DNA: TGTGCCAGCAGTCCGACAGGGACATTCTACGAGCAGTACTTC.

V is TRBV4-2 and J is TRBJ1-5, with D tentatively TRBD1 (5 bases). This CDR3 is 14 amino acids long. Trimming pared 2 bases from V and 2 bases from J, leaving 7 bases between. CDR1 and CDR2 (germline): LGHNA, YNFKEQ. The CDR3 spells CASSQRGGNQPQHF. DNA for the CDR3: TGTGCCAGCAGCCAAAGGGGTGGCAATCAGCCCCAGCATTTT.

The chain couples TRBV28 to TRBJ1-1, with 7 bases fitting TRBD1. Germline-derived CDR1 and CDR2 are MDHEN and SYDVKM. The CDR3 length is 12 residues. The V and J ends lost 1 base and 8 bases, in that order; junction bases with no gene match: 1. The CDR3 loop reads CASSLLTGEAFF. The CDR3 nucleotides read TGTGCCAGCAGTTTATTGACAGGGGAAGCTTTCTTT.

The chain employs TRBV5-1 and TRBJ1-4; 7 bases fit TRBD1. V lost 4 bases, J lost 0 bases, and 6 bases stayed unmatched. From germline, CDR1 is SGHRS and CDR2 YFSETQ. The CDR3 is 16 residues long. CDR3 sequence: CASSPRDSPTNEKLFF. The CDR3 DNA follows: TGCGCCAGCAGCCCAAGGGACAGCCCAACTAATGAAAAACTGTTTTTT.